A single sample gave rise to the 13 T cell receptor beta chains below, sequenced in a study of control samples from healthy donors and cancer patients. Measured with immunoSEQ multiplex PCR; TCRdb has only the in-frame clones, and not every one. The sample comprises tens of thousands of clones, around four fifths of which are singletons, and approximately 19% rests with the top ten. The sequenced sample was blood. The receptors derive from a man aged 25 to 40 in good health.

A few counts support this clone. V gene TRBV12-3 or TRBV12-4 combines with J gene TRBJ2-3; D not resolved. Trimming cost V 3 bases and J 4 bases, with 5 bases left between them. This CDR3 spans 12 amino acids. The CDR3 spells CASSFGPDTQYF. The CDR3 DNA follows: TGTGCCAGCAGTTTCGGACCAGATACGCAGTATTTT.

The count of this clone is one. This chain's CDR3 is CASSQDFGGFGNTIYF. For the CDR3, the DNA is TGTGCCAGCAGCCAAGATTTCGGGGGGTTCGGAAACACCATATATTTT. The chain uses TRBV4-2 and TRBJ1-3; a weak D match, TRBD1 (5 bases). CDR1 LGHNA and CDR2 YNFKEQ come from the germline V gene. The length of the CDR3 is 16 residues. Trimming took 0 bases from V and 4 from J, leaving 13 bases between them.

This chain joins TRBV2 and TRBJ2-2, with 9 bases aligning to TRBD1. Trimming removed 5 bases from V and 7 bases from J; junction bases left unmatched: 2. Per germline, CDR1 SNHLY and CDR2 FYNNEI. The CDR3 has 13 residues. The CDR3 DNA sequence: TGTGCCAGCAGTACAGGGGGCCTCGGGGAGCTGTTTTTT. Translating gives CASSTGGLGELFF.

This rearrangement joins TRBV9 to TRBJ1-2; D remains unclear. Germline CDR1 SGDLS, CDR2 YYNGEE. This CDR3 contains 12 residues. V was clipped by 3 bases and J by 10 bases, with 13 bases between them. This CDR3 is CASSGTFLDYTF. CDR3 in DNA: TGTGCCAGCAGCGGAACCTTTCTTGACTACACCTTC.

J is TRBJ1-2 and V is TRBV28, with D perhaps matching TRBD1 (5 bases). The length of the CDR3 is 16 residues. Germline CDR1 MDHEN, CDR2 SYDVKM. V was pared by 11 bases and J by 2 bases, with 24 bases between. CDR3: CAAWGRGYDKNYGYTF. In DNA, the CDR3 is TGTGCCGCCTGGGGGAGAGGGTACGATAAAAACTATGGCTACACCTTC.

The DNA of the CDR3 is TGTGCCAGCACCCAGGGGGGCTACACCTTC. Translated: CASTQGGYTF. The V and J genes are TRBV6-5 and TRBJ1-2; D is possibly TRBD1 (6 bases). Germline CDR1 is MNHEY and CDR2 is SVGAGI. Between the trimmed V and J ends, which lost 7 bases and 8 bases, there was a span of 8 bases. The CDR3 spans 10 residues.

The gene calls are TRBV7-3 and TRBJ2-3; 7 nucleotides line up with TRBD1. V shed 1 base, J shed 6 bases, and the junction held 1 base outside the gene matches. Looked up from germline, CDR1 is SGHTA and CDR2 is FQGTGA. The CDR3 consists of 13 residues. CDR3 in DNA: TGTGCCAGCAGCTTAAACAGGGGCGATACGCAGTATTTT. Amino acids: CASSLNRGDTQYF. Full variable domain (outside the CDR3, taken from reference TRBV7-3 and TRBJ2-3): GAGVSQTPSNKVTEKGKYVELRCDPISGHTALYWYRQSLGQGPEFLIYFQGTGAADDSGLPNDRFFAVRPEGSVSTLKIQRTERGDSAVYLCASSLNRGDTQYFGPGTRLTVL.

The rearrangement uses TRBV7-9 and TRBJ2-3, with a weak D call TRBD1 (5 bases). CDR3 length equals 13 residues. Looked up from germline, CDR1 is SEHNR and CDR2 is FQNEAQ (reference sequence). V lost 5 bases and J 3 bases, leaving 9 bases between the germline ends. The CDR3 DNA is TGTGCCAGCAGCGCCTCAGGGACAGATACGCAGTATTTT. Its protein product is CASSASGTDTQYF.

V is TRBV30 and J is TRBJ2-3; D remains unclear. In germline, CDR1 is GTSNPN, CDR2 SVGIG (reference sequence). Trimming shortened V by 1 base and J by 0 bases, and 8 bases separated the two germline ends. The CDR3 runs 14 residues. The CDR3 DNA reads as TGTGCCTGGAGTGGAGTTGGGAGCACAGATACGCAGTATTTT. It encodes CAWSGVGSTDTQYF.

V gene TRBV28 combines with J gene TRBJ1-3; no reliable D call. Between the trimmed V and J ends, which lost 3 bases and 3 bases, there was a span of 15 bases. The CDR3 is 16 residues long. Per the germline V gene, CDR1 is MDHEN and CDR2 is SYDVKM. The CDR3 DNA reads as TGTGCCAGCAGTTTCGCAGAGTCAGACTTTGGAAACACCATATATTTT. It is translated as CASSFAESDFGNTIYF.

The rearrangement uses TRBV6-6 and TRBJ1-1; unclear D gene. There are 15 residues in the CDR3. Looked up from germline, CDR1 is MNHNY and CDR2 is SVGAGI (reference sequence). V was clipped by 0 bases and J by 2 bases, with 10 bases between them. CDR3 protein: CASSYSVGGNTEAFF. In nucleotides, the CDR3 is TGTGCCAGCAGTTACTCTGTAGGAGGAAACACTGAAGCTTTCTTT.

This sequence joins TRBV5-1 and TRBJ2-2; 9 bases fit TRBD1. The CDR3 extends over 17 amino acids. Germline lookup yields CDR1 SGHRS and CDR2 YFSETQ. After removal of 4 bases from V and 5 bases from J, the junction contained 12 bases not matched to a gene. CDR3 in DNA: TGCGCCAGCAGCCGTGGATCTACAGGGGGCCGTACCGGGGAGCTGTTTTTT. Translating it yields CASSRGSTGGRTGELFF.

The gene calls are TRBV12-3 or TRBV12-4 and TRBJ2-7; D not certain. V was clipped by 0 bases and J by 6 bases, with 9 bases between them. There are 13 residues in the CDR3. The CDR3 DNA follows: TGTGCCAGCAGTTTAGCGTGGGGTAGCGAGCAGTACTTC. Translation: CASSLAWGSEQYF.